The 14 T cell receptor beta chains given below trace back to one sample, sequenced in a study of OX40 agonist ivuxolimab in advanced cancers. Library preparation employed the immunoSEQ multiplex PCR assay. Sourced from immuneACCESS, this table was stored by TCRdb with only in-frame sequences that have V and J called. A share of the clones is absent; for the studies checked, an unresolved V gene accounts for under half, and the remainder has no known explanation. The sample records 52,000 or so clones, around four fifths of which are singletons. The ten most abundant clones make up 2.8% of the sample. This specimen was CD4+ or CD8+ T cells sorted from blood, taken in a trial of the OX40 agonist ivuxolimab. The source of these receptors is an adult with an advanced solid tumor such as melanoma, head and neck, liver or kidney cancer.

The chain recombines TRBV18 with TRBJ1-2; TRBD1 agrees at 9 bases. CDR1 is KGHSH, CDR2 LQKENI, per germline. After removal of 3 bases from V and 4 bases from J, the junction contained 6 bases not matched to a gene. The CDR3 sequence is 15 residues long. CDR3 sequence: CASSPGTGNSYGYTF. The CDR3 coding sequence is TGTGCCAGCTCACCGGGGACAGGGAATTCCTATGGCTACACCTTC.

The genes are TRBV9 and TRBJ2-3, with 7 bases fitting TRBD2. Trimming removed 0 bases from V and 3 bases from J; junction bases left unmatched: 1. The CDR3 has 14 amino acids. Germline assignment: CDR1 SGDLS and CDR2 YYNGEE. CDR3 sequence: CASSVGAGTDTQYF. For the CDR3, the DNA is TGTGCCAGCAGCGTAGGAGCGGGGACAGATACGCAGTATTTT. The full variable domain, its missing parts supplied by reference TRBV9 and TRBJ2-3, is DSGVTQTPKHLITATGQRVTLRCSPRSGDLSVYWYQQSLDQGLQFLIQYYNGEERAKGNILERFSAQQFPDLHSELNLSSLELGDSALYFCASSVGAGTDTQYFGPGTRLTVL.

The chain uses TRBV11-3 and TRBJ2-5; 10 positions agree with TRBD2. CDR1 and CDR2 (germline): SGHNT, YENEEA. With V trimmed by 8 bases and J by 5 bases, 5 bases remained unmatched. The CDR3 has 13 amino acids. The CDR3 sequence is CASGGTSVETQYF. CDR3 sequence (DNA): TGTGCCAGCGGGGGGACTAGCGTGGAGACCCAGTACTTC.

The chain links TRBV11-2 to TRBJ1-2, with unresolved D. V lost 4 bases and J lost 4, with 16 bases in between. Germline lookup yields CDR1 SGHAT and CDR2 FQNNGV. CDR3 length: 15 amino acids. The CDR3 sequence: CASSSAFGEPYGYTF. CDR3 coding DNA: TGTGCCAGCAGCTCCGCCTTTGGGGAGCCCTATGGCTACACCTTC.

The chain links TRBV6-1 to TRBJ1-6, with 7 bases that match TRBD1. CDR1 MNHNS and CDR2 SASEGT come from the germline V gene. The CDR3 has 15 residues. The ends lost 5 bases at V and 5 bases at J; junction bases unmatched: 6. The CDR3 reads CASSPRDSDNSPLHF. As DNA, the CDR3 is TGTGCCAGCAGTCCCCGGGACAGCGATAATTCACCCCTCCACTTT.

Only one count was recorded for this clone. The chain combines TRBV7-9 with TRBJ2-7; no clear D gene. There are 12 residues in the CDR3. The germline V gene has CDR1 SEHNR and CDR2 FQNEAQ (reference sequence). Trimming pared 1 base from V and 1 base from J, leaving 2 bases between. CDR3 DNA sequence: TGTGCCAGCAGCTTAGGGTCCTACGAGCAGTACTTC. It yields the protein CASSLGSYEQYF.

The CDR3 DNA follows: TGTGCCAGCAGCCCCACGGGACAGAGCACAGATACGCAGTATTTT. This translates into CASSPTGQSTDTQYF. The chain links TRBV6-6 to TRBJ2-3; TRBD1 matches at 7 bases. The V and J ends lost 6 bases and 0 bases, in that order; junction bases with no gene match: 6. The CDR3 totals 15 residues. In germline, CDR1 is MNHNY, CDR2 SVGAGI (reference sequence).

J is TRBJ2-7 and V is TRBV19, with D possibly matching TRBD1 (6 bases). Trimming left V 5 bases short and J 0 bases short, with 17 bases between. CDR1 LNHDA and CDR2 SQIVND come from the germline V gene (reference sequence). The CDR3 is 16 amino acids. CDR3 nucleotide sequence: TGTGCCAGTAGTGACCGGGCCGGGACAATCTCCTACGAGCAGTACTTC. Translating it yields CASSDRAGTISYEQYF.

This clone has a single count. V gene TRBV6-1 combines with J gene TRBJ2-7; a weak D match, TRBD1 (5 bases). Germline CDR1 is MNHNS and CDR2 is SASEGT. Trimming left V 7 bases short and J 3 bases short, with 13 bases between. There are 13 residues in the CDR3. The CDR3 DNA reads as TGTGCCAGCATCACGAGACAGAGCTACGAGCAGTACTTC. Its protein product is CASITRQSYEQYF.

The chain uses TRBV7-9 and TRBJ2-5; D not resolved. Trimming took 1 base from V and 4 from J, leaving 16 bases between them. The length of the CDR3 is 16 residues. Germline CDR1 is SEHNR and CDR2 is FQNEAQ (reference sequence). DNA of the CDR3: TGTGCCAGCAGCTTAGATGTATCGGGTGTCGCAGAGACCCAGTACTTC. Translation gives CASSLDVSGVAETQYF.

This chain joins TRBV10-3 and TRBJ2-5; D is unclear. This CDR3 comprises 11 residues. CDR1 is ENHRY, CDR2 SYGVKD, per germline. Trimming took 10 bases from V and 5 from J, leaving 11 bases between them. Written as DNA, the CDR3 is TGTGCCACCATGCGAGCGGAGACCCAGTACTTC. Translation gives CATMRAETQYF.

The chain has TRBV27 and TRBJ2-5; unclear D gene. The ends were cut back, 3 bases at V and 5 bases at J, with 13 bases in the middle. The CDR3 is made up of 14 amino acids. The germline CDR1 and CDR2 sequences are MNHEY and SMNVEV (reference sequence). As DNA, the CDR3 is TGTGCCAGCAGTTTCTCGGGTCAAGGGGAGACCCAGTACTTC. Protein sequence: CASSFSGQGETQYF.

The CDR3 nucleotides read TGTGCCAGCGGGCTGCATGGGCAGGGGGCAGAGACCCAGTACTTC. Translating gives CASGLHGQGAETQYF. The chain carries TRBV6-6 and TRBJ2-5; 8 nucleotides agree with TRBD1. The CDR3 length is 15 residues. Germline V CDR1 and CDR2: MNHNY, SVGAGI (reference sequence). V was pared by 8 bases and J by 4 bases, with 12 bases of the junction left unmatched.

The chain couples TRBV4-3 to TRBJ2-2; D is perhaps TRBD1 (6 bases). Trimming took off 4 bases at V and 5 bases at J, with 14 bases between the two ends. The CDR3 totals 15 residues. The germline CDR1 and CDR2 sequences are LGHNA and YSLEER. DNA of the CDR3: TGCGCCAGCAGCCGGGGGCTAGTCTCGACCGGGGAGCTGTTTTTT. It encodes CASSRGLVSTGELFF.